Listed here is a single TCR beta chain. No cognate antigen has been identified for it. No qualities accompany the bases; no much larger clone lies one base away. The data were taken from a study of shared clonotypes between healthy human individuals (dated by TCRdb to 2018 to 2021). Concerning the study at large: A few men and two women, aged 18 to 49 years, made up the cohort. For each donor, CD4 naive and CD4 memory were each given three plates, CD8 naive was given two plates, and CD8 memory was given one plate. The study deeply sequenced blood TCR repertoires of five healthy adults to estimate repertoire size and the extent of clonotype sharing between individuals. Libraries were prepared and TCR repertoires were sequenced by different laboratories using diverse techniques, in order to increase sequencing depth and limit assay-specific biases. Each donor's leukapheresis produced roughly between roughly 0.85 and 9 billion PBMCs.

Study-wide findings and limitations: Sharing across a few donors was observed for about 5% of naive CD4, 3.5% of naive CD8, roughly 2.3% of memory CD4, and around 0.42% of memory CD8 clonotypes. Only blood was sampled, and tissue TCR repertoires likely differ from those in blood. Pairwise subsampling indicated that sequencing depth was expected to affect the degree of clonotype sharing among donors. The small number of donors limited the genetic and exposure-history diversity represented. Compared with non-shared clonotypes, the clonotypes found in all four sorted-subset donors had higher generation probabilities. Naive subsets generally had larger estimated clonotype richness than memory subsets. Incomplete sequencing was indicated by rarefaction of sorted-subset datasets, despite the large sequencing depth.

TCR CDR3 regions were amplified from genomic DNA by multiplex PCR using the deep immunoSEQ assay. For each cell subset, the extracted genomic DNA was distributed evenly across all wells of several immunoSEQ 96-well plates, and each plate served as one replicate. For sorted subsets, each replicate PCR was loaded with approximately 200 ng genomic DNA, equivalent to approximately 27,000 T cell genomes. Purified libraries were measured with a Qubit 3.0 fluorometer, size-checked on a Bioanalyzer 2100, and measured again with the KAPA Library Quantification kit. Every immunoSEQ 96-well plate was sequenced on a separate single-read 150-cycle Illumina NextSeq 550 flow cell. The paper's processing steps were these. Because the immunoSEQ output included only junctional sequences and no quality scores, the filtering could not be the same as the filtering used for full-length reads. To assign V/J genes and CDR3, sequences were annotated using PyIR, a Python wrapper for IgBLAST v1.9, with IMGT germline references. Reads were removed for weak V/J assignments (E-value above 1e-6), missing CDR3, stop codons, out-of-frame junctions, or ambiguous translated residues. A V3J clonotype was defined by an identical inferred V gene, J gene, and CDR3 amino acid sequence. Percentage overlap between repertoires was calculated by dividing the number of shared unique clonotypes by the size of the smaller repertoire. Repertoire richness was assessed with RTK rarefaction, the Chao1 estimator, and Recon v2.1 estimates of unobserved clonotypes. Generation probabilities for all TCRbeta clonotypes obtained by the gDNA method from a handful of donors were computed using OLGA. TCRdb carries this immuneACCESS record with in-frame sequences only. Its versions omit some clonotypes, under half of them owing to an unresolved V gene in the studies checked, with the rest unexplained. V and J calls and clone size are those listed in that table; D and trimming were worked out from the DNA. The sample table records about 680,000 clones; around 92% of these occur just once. Approximately 24% of the sample comes from the top ten.

Measured from the cysteine to the phenylalanine, the CDR3 is 13 residues long. Only the CDR3 part of the read is kept: 39 bases, read in frame from the first base. Relative to germline, V is 6 bases shorter and J is 4 bases shorter, with 13 bases between their ends. The germline V gene specifies SGHAT as CDR1 and FQNNGV as CDR2. CD8 naive samples consisted of CD45RO-negative cells that were positively selected for CCR7, yielding a CD45RA+CCR7+ population without TemRA cells. Donors were healthy HIV-negative adults with no recently reported acute infections or vaccinations. Every donor was a Caucasian adult residing in Nashville, Tennessee, USA. After blood collection by leukapheresis, PBMCs were isolated using Ficoll-Histopaque density gradient centrifugation and then cryopreserved in the vapor phase of liquid nitrogen. Purity and quantity of every magnetically sorted T cell population were checked by analytical flow cytometry. Genomic DNA was isolated from every sorted fraction and measured by UV absorbance on a Nanodrop 2000c.

The material sequenced was naive CD8+ T cells sorted from blood. The label giving this sample's cell subset or site can be read as: CD45RA+CCR7+. The receptor's source is a man aged 25 to 40 in good health. The chain links TRBV11-2 with TRBJ2-7; a tentative D match to TRBD1 spans 6 bases. The CDR3 protein sequence reads: CASRDRDTYEQYF. In nucleotide form, the sequence is TGTGCCAGCAGAGATCGGGACACTTACGAGCAGTACTTC.